These 8 T cell receptor beta chains were all obtained from the same sample, sequenced in a study of T cells in Graves' hyperthyroidism and ophthalmopathy (dated 2019 in TCRdb). The library was generated by multiplex PCR. Sequencing instrument: Illumina HiSeq 2000. Amplification of TCR beta CDR3 regions was carried out from RNA transcripts. The TCR CDR3 was subjected to a first round of RT-PCR using the HTBI primer set and the Qiagen OneStep RT-PCR kit. TCRdb reworked the public reads: Q25 trimming with fastp, MiXCR clone assembly, productive beta chains retained. Here each entry gathers all rows of one CDR3 protein and keeps the most common genes and DNA. In this sample the table shows hundreds of thousands of distinct CDR3 sequences, just over 45% of which occur a single time. Just over 8% of the sample is taken by the ten largest. The sequenced sample was peripheral blood or thyroid tissue (not recorded which). The source of these receptors is a woman younger than 30 with Graves' hyperthyroidism. Donor details come from another sample of the same person, matched by shared clones.

This chain uses TRBV10-3 with TRBJ1-5; D is unresolved. The CDR3 has 15 residues. CDR1 is ENHRY and CDR2 is SYGVKD in the germline V gene. Trimming left V 6 bases short and J 0 bases short, with 12 bases between. CDR3 in DNA: TGTGCCATCAGCGTCGCAGACAATAGCAATCAGCCCCAGCATTTT. This encodes CAISVADNSNQPQHF.

This clonotype was found many times. The chain couples TRBV12-3 or TRBV12-4 to TRBJ1-3; D unresolved. CDR3 length equals 14 residues. Trimming left V 4 bases short and J 1 base short, with 8 bases between. CDR3 residues: CASSYYGSGNTIYF. The DNA for the CDR3 is TGTGCCAGCAGTTACTACGGATCTGGAAACACCATATATTTT.

The V gene is TRBV20-1, the J gene TRBJ2-6; D may be TRBD1 or TRBD2 (6 bases each). The CDR3 is made up of 16 amino acids. Between the trimmed V and J ends, which lost 6 bases and 0 bases, there was a span of 15 bases. Per the germline V gene, CDR1 is DFQATT and CDR2 is SNEGSKA (reference sequence). CDR3: CSALSGGGSGANVLTF. CDR3 nucleotides: TGCAGTGCCCTTAGCGGAGGGGGCTCTGGGGCCAACGTCCTGACTTTC.

This chain connects TRBV20-1 to TRBJ1-2; no definite D call. The CDR3 totals 10 residues. V lost 6 bases and J lost 6, with 8 bases in between. Germline CDR1 and CDR2: DFQATT and SNEGSKA (reference sequence). The CDR3 region has the DNA TGCAGTGCCGACGGGGATGGCTACACCTTC. It codes for CSADGDGYTF.

This clonotype appeared many times. This sequence joins TRBV29-1 and TRBJ2-7; D unclear. Looked up from germline, CDR1 is SQVTM and CDR2 is ANQGSEA. The CDR3 is made up of 12 amino acids. V lost 6 bases, J lost 1 base, and 10 bases lay in between. CDR3 DNA: TGCAGCGTGCACACTGATTCCTACGAGCAGTACTTC. Its translation is CSVHTDSYEQYF.

This chain uses TRBV5-1 with TRBJ1-4; no clear D gene. The CDR3 contains 15 residues. The germline gives CDR1 SGHRS, CDR2 YFSETQ. Trimming cost V 9 bases and J 3 bases, with 18 bases left between them. This CDR3 is CATKTEQTSNEKLFF. As DNA, the CDR3 is TGCGCCACCAAGACGGAACAAACTTCTAATGAAAAACTGTTTTTT.

The chain combines TRBV2 with TRBJ2-7; 10 bases fit TRBD1. CDR3 length: 14 residues. V gave up 9 bases and J gave up 3 bases; unmatched junction bases: 8. Germline V CDR1 and CDR2: SNHLY, FYNNEI. Here the CDR3 DNA reads TGTGCCAGAGTGGACAGGGGGGCCCTCTACGAGCAGTACTTC. Translating it yields CARVDRGALYEQYF.

V usage is TRBV19 and J usage is TRBJ1-1; a weak D match, TRBD1 (5 bases). Germline V gives CDR1 LNHDA, CDR2 SQIVND (reference sequence). Trimming shortened V by 6 bases and J by 10 bases, and 9 bases separated the two germline ends. The CDR3 has 10 amino acids. The CDR3 DNA reads as TGTGCCAGTAGCCAAGGGGTAGCTTTCTTT. It is translated as CASSQGVAFF.